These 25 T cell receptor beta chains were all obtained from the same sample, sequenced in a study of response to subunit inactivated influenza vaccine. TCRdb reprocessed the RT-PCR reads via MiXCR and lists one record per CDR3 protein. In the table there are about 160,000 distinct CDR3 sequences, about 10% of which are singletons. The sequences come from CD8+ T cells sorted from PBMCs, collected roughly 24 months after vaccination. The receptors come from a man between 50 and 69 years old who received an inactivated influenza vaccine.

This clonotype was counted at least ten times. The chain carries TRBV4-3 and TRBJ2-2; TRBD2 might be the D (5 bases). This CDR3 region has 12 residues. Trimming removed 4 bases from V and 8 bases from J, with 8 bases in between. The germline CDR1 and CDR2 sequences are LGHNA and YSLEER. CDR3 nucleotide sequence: TGCGCCAGCAGCCCGGGATGGGGGGAGCTGTTTTTT. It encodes CASSPGWGELFF.

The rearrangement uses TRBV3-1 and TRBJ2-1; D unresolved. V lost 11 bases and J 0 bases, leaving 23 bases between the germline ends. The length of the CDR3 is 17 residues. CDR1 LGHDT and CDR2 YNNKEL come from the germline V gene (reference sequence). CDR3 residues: CACTQDSDPYSYNEQFF. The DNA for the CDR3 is TGTGCCTGCACCCAAGATTCCGACCCCTACTCCTACAATGAGCAGTTCTTC.

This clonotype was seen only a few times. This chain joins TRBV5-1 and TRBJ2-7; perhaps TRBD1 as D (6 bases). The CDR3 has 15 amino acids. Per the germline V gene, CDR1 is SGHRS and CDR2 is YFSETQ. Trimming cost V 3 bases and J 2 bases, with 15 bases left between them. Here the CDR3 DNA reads TGCGCCAGCAGCTCCGTCCGGGACAACCCCTACGAGCAGTACTTC. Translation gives CASSSVRDNPYEQYF.

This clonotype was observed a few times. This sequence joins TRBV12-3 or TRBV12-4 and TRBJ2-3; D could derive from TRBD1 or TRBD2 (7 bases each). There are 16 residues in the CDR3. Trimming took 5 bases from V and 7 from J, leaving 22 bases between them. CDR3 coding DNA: TGTGCCAGCAGTCTTAGACAGGGAGGGATACCTAATACGCAGTATTTT. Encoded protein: CASSLRQGGIPNTQYF.

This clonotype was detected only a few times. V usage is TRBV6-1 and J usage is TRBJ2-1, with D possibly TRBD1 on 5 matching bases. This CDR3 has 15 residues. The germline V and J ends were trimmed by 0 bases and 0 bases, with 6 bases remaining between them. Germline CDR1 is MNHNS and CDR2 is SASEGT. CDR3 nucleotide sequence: TGTGCCAGCAGTGAAGCAGGGGTCTCCTACAATGAGCAGTTCTTC. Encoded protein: CASSEAGVSYNEQFF.

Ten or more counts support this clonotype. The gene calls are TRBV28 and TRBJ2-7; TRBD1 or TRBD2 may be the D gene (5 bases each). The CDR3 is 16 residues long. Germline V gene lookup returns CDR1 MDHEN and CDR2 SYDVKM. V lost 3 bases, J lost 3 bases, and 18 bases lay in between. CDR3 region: CASSFPTPRDLYEQYF. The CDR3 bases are TGTGCCAGCAGTTTTCCTACACCTCGGGACCTCTACGAGCAGTACTTC.

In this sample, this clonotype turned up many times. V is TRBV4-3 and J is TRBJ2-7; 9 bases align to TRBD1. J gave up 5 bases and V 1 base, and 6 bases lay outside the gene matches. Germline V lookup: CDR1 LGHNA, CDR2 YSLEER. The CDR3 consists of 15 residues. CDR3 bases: TGCGCCAGCAGCCAAGGGGACAGGGAGATCGACGAGCAGTACTTC. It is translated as CASSQGDREIDEQYF.

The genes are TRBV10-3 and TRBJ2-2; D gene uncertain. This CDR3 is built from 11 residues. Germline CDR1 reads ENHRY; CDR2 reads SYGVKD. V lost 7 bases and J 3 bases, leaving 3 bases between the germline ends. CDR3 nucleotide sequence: TGTGCCATCATGGACACCGGGGAGCTGTTTTTT. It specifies CAIMDTGELFF.

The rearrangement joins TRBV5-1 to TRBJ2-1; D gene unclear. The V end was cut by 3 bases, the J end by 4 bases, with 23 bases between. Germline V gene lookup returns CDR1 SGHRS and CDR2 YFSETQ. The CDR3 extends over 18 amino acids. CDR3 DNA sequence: TGCGCCAGCAGCTCACACGCAATTATTCGGGCGTCATACAATGAGCAGTTCTTC. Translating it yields CASSSHAIIRASYNEQFF.

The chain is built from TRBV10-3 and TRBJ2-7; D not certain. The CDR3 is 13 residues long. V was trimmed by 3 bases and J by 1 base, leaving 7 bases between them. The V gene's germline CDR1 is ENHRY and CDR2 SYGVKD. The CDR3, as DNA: TGTGCCATCAGTGATACCAGTTCCTACGAGCAGTACTTC. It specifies CAISDTSSYEQYF.

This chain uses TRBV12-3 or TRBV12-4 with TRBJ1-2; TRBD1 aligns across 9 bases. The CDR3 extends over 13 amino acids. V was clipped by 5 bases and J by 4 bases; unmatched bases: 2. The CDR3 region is CASSRDRAYGYTF. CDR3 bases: TGTGCCAGCAGTCGGGACAGGGCCTATGGCTACACCTTC.

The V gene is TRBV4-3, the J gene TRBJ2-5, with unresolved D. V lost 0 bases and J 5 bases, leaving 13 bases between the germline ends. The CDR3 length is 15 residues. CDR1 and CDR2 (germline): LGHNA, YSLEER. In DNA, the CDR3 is TGCGCCAGCAGCCAAGATAGTTGGGTCCCCGAGACCCAGTACTTC. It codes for CASSQDSWVPETQYF.

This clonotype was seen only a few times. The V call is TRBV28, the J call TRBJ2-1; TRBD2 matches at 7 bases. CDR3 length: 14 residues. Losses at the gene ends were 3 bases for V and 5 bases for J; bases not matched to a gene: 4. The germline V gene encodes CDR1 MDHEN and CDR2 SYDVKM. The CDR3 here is CASSFLAENNEQFF. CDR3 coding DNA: TGTGCCAGCAGTTTCCTAGCGGAGAACAATGAGCAGTTCTTC.

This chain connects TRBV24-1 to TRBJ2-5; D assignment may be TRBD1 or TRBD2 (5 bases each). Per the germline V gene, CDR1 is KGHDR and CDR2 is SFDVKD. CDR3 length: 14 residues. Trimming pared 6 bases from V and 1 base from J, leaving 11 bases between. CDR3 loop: CATSMPGSQETQYF. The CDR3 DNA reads TGTGCCACCAGTATGCCAGGGAGCCAAGAGACCCAGTACTTC.

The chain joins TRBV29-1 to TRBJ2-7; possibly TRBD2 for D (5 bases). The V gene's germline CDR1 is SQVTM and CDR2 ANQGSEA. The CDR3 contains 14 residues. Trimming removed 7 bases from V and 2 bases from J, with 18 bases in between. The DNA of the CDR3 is TGCAGCGCCGGACGGGGAATGTTTCCCTACGAGCAGTACTTC. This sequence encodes CSAGRGMFPYEQYF.

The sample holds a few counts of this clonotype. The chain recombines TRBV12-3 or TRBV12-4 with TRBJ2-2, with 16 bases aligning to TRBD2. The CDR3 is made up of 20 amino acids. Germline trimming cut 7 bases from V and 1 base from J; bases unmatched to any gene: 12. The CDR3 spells CASTHGPGLAGGMNTGELFF. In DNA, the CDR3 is TGTGCCAGCACGCACGGGCCGGGACTAGCGGGAGGGATGAACACCGGGGAGCTGTTTTTT.

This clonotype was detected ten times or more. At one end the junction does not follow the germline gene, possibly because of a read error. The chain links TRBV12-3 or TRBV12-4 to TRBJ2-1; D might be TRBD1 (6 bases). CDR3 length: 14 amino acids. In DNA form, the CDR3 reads TGTGCCAGCAGCTTAGGGGGACCCTACAATGAGCAGTTCTTC. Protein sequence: CASSLGGPYNEQFF.

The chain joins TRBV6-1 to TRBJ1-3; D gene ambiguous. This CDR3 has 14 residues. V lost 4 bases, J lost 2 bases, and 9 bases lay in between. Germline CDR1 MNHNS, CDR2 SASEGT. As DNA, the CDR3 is TGTGCCAGCAGTGCGTGGGGAACTGGAAACACCATATATTTT. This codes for CASSAWGTGNTIYF.

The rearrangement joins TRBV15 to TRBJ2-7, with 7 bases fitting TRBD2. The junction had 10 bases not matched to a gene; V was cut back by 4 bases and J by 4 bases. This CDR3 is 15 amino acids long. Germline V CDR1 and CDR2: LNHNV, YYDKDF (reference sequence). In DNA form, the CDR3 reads TGTGCCACCAGCACTCGATTGGGGGGGAGGTACGAGCAGTACTTC. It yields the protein CATSTRLGGRYEQYF.

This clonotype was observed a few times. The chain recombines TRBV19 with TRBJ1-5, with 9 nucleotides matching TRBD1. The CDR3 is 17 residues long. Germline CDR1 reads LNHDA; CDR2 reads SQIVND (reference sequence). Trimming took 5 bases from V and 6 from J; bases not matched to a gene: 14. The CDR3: CASSDYLQTGGSQPQHF. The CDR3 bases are TGTGCCAGTAGTGACTATCTACAGACAGGGGGAAGTCAGCCCCAGCATTTT.

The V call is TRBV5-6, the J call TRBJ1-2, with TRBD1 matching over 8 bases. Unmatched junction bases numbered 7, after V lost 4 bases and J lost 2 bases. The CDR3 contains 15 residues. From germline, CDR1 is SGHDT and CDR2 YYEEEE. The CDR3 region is CASSPGAGGNYGYTF. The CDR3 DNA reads TGTGCCAGCAGCCCGGGGGCAGGGGGCAACTATGGCTACACCTTC.

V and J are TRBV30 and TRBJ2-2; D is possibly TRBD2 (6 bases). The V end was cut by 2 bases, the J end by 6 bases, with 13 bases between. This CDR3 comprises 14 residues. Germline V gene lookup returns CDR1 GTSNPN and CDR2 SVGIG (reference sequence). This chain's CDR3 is CAWSWDSRAGELFF. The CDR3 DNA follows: TGTGCCTGGAGTTGGGACTCGAGAGCCGGGGAGCTGTTTTTT.

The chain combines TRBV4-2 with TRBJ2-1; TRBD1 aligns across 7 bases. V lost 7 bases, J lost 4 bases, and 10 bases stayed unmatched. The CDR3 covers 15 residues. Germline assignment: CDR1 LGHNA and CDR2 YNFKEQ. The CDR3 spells CASKGQEKDYNEQFF. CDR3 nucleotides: TGTGCCAGCAAAGGACAGGAAAAAGATTACAATGAGCAGTTCTTC.

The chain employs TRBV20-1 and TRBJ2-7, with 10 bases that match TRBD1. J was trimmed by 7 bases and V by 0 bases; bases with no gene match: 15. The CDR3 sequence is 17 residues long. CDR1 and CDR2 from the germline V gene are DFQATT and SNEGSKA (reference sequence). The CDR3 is CSARDMSGTGVIYEQYF. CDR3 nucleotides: TGCAGTGCTAGAGATATGTCGGGGACAGGGGTAATCTATGAGCAGTACTTC.

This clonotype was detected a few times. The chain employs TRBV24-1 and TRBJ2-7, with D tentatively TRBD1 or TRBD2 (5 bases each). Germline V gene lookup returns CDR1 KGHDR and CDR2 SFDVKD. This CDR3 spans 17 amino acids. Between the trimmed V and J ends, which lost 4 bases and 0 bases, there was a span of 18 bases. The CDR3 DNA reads TGTGCCACCAGTGACAATAATTATCGGGACGGCTCCTACGAGCAGTACTTC. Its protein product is CATSDNNYRDGSYEQYF.